A selection of T cell receptor beta chains follows, all from one sample in a study of shared clonotypes between healthy human individuals. Sequencing used immunoSEQ multiplex PCR; TCRdb keeps in-frame clones, though not all of them. This table holds about 2.2 million clones, approximately 94% found once. Material: naive CD8+ T cells from PBMCs. The receptors shown here come from a young man in good health. Some clones in this sample may be carry-over from other donors' samples. Both conserved end residues are part of each CDR3. D genes are given only for firm matches. A row's size may be missing; if present it is once, few, many or a size class.

CDR3: CASSIRGDGNTIYF
DNA: TGTGCCAGTAGTATAAGAGGGGACGGAAACACCATATATTTT
V: TRBV19
size: .
D: .
J: TRBJ1-3

CDR3: CASSPQYGGVGPDTQYF
DNA: TGTGCCAGCAGCCCCCAGTACGGGGGAGTGGGTCCAGATACGCAGTATTTT
V: TRBV7-3
size: .
D: .
J: TRBJ2-3

CDR3: CASSQHGGTGAAGYTF
DNA: TGCGCCAGCAGCCAACATGGGGGGACAGGGGCGGCGGGCTACACCTTC
V: TRBV4-3
size: .
D: TRBD1
J: TRBJ1-2

CDR3: CASSYLYLDPGQGAVGYTF
DNA: TGTGCCAGCAGTTATCTTTATCTCGACCCGGGACAGGGTGCGGTTGGCTACACCTTC
V: TRBV28
size: .
D: TRBD1
J: TRBJ1-2

CDR3: CASSSLEDTQYF
DNA: TGTGCCAGCAGTTCCTTGGAAGATACGCAGTATTTT
V: TRBV28
size: once
D: .
J: TRBJ2-3

CDR3: CASSLEGIGSAEAFF
DNA: TGTGCCAGCAGCTTAGAAGGTATCGGGTCGGCTGAAGCTTTCTTT
V: TRBV13
size: .
D: .
J: TRBJ1-1

CDR3: CASSGQGSEQYF
DNA: TGTGCCAGCTCGGGACAGGGTAGCGAGCAGTACTTC
V: TRBV27
size: .
D: TRBD1
J: TRBJ2-7

CDR3: CASSFSAGEMGTEAFF
DNA: TGTGCCAGCAGTTTTTCCGCCGGGGAAATGGGCACTGAAGCTTTCTTT
V: TRBV27
size: .
D: .
J: TRBJ1-1

CDR3: CASSVKDSLTYTEAFF
DNA: TGCGCCAGCAGTGTCAAGGACAGCTTAACATACACTGAAGCTTTCTTT
V: TRBV10-1
size: .
D: .
J: TRBJ1-1

CDR3: CASSIAPQGDNEQFF
DNA: TGTGCCAGTAGTATAGCCCCCCAGGGGGACAATGAGCAGTTCTTC
V: TRBV19
size: .
D: TRBD1
J: TRBJ2-1

CDR3: CASSWVTEAFF
DNA: TGTGCCAGCAGCTGGGTCACTGAAGCTTTCTTT
V: TRBV7-9
size: .
D: .
J: TRBJ1-1